This TCR beta chain was recorded in a study of identical twins. The study, taken as a whole, reports: The authors drew conclusions from cross-sectional statistical analysis rather than following the same donors.

This clonotype was seen more than once but under ten times. Its specificity is unknown. V was clipped by 7 bases and J by 7 bases; unmatched bases: 9. CDR3 length: 16 amino acids. The germline V gene has CDR1 MNHEY and CDR2 SVGEGT. Each CDR3 protein gets one entry after TCRdb re-called the 5' RACE reads with MiXCR. The data contain some 690,000 distinct CDR3 sequences, 21% of them singletons. Donors uniformly comprised healthy Caucasians. The same sample was also used in a study of T cells expressing NK-cell markers. From that paper: In several experiments, an anti-gamma-delta TCR antibody restricted sorting to alpha-beta TCR T cells.

This receptor was identified in a woman aged 18-29 years in good health. Sequencing input: PBMCs. This sequence joins TRBV6-2 or TRBV6-3 and TRBJ2-1, with 14 bases matching TRBD2. The CDR3 region is CASTKGTSGRVNEQFF. The CDR3 DNA is TGTGCCAGCACCAAGGGGACTAGCGGGAGAGTAAATGAGCAGTTCTTC.